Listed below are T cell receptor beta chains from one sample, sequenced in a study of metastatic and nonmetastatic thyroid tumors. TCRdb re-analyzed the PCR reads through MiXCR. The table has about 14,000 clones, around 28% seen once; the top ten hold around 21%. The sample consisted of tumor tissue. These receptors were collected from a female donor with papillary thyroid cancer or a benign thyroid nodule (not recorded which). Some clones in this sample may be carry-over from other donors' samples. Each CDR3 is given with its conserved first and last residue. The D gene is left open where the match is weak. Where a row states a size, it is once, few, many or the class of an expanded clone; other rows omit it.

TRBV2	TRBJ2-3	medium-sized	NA	CASSLARGGTDTQYF	TGTGCCAGCAGTCTAGCGCGAGGGGGCACAGATACGCAGTATTTT
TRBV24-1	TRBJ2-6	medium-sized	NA	CATSPSTGTGANVLTF	TGTGCCACCAGCCCCTCCACAGGGACTGGGGCCAACGTCCTGACTTTC
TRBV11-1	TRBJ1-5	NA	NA	CASSLGCGGNNQPQHF	TGTGCCAGCAGCTTAGGCTGCGGGGGGAACAATCAGCCCCAGCATTTT
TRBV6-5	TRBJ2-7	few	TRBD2	CASSYSNSLAGTPQYF	TGTGCCAGCAGTTACTCGAACTCACTAGCGGGGACTCCGCAGTACTTC
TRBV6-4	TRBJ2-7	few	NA	CASSPPGAHREQYF	TGTGCCAGCAGTCCCCCCGGAGCTCACCGAGAGCAGTACTTC
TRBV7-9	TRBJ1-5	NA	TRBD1	CASSLEQGDQPQHF	TGTGCCAGCAGCTTAGAACAGGGGGATCAGCCCCAGCATTTT
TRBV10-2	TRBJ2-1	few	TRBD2	CASSESGGLAEHNEQFF	TGCGCCAGCAGTGAGTCCGGCGGACTAGCGGAGCACAATGAGCAGTTCTTC
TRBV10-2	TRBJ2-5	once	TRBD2	CASSGGLRGETQYF	TGCGCCAGCAGTGGGGGACTGCGGGGGGAGACCCAGTACTTC
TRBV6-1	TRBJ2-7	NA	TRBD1	CASSDFRYGQGAGHEQYF	TGTGCCAGCAGTGATTTTCGATACGGACAGGGGGCGGGCCACGAGCAGTACTTC
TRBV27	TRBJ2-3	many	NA	CASSVKASSTDTQYF	TGTGCCAGCAGTGTAAAAGCCTCTAGCACAGATACGCAGTATTTT
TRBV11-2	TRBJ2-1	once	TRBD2	CASSLDRLAGVDNEQFF	TGTGCCAGCAGCTTAGATAGGCTAGCGGGAGTTGATAATGAGCAGTTCTTC
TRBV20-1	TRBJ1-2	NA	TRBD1	CSARRDRALRLGYTF	TGCAGTGCTAGGCGTGACAGGGCATTAAGACTGGGCTACACCTTC
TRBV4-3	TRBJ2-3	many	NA	CASSHAYSRAVSEPDTQYF	TGCGCCAGCAGCCACGCCTATTCCCGGGCAGTGAGCGAACCAGATACGCAGTATTTT
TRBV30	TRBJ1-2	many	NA	CAWSSLRVVGYTF	TGTGCCTGGAGCTCGTTAAGGGTGGTTGGCTACACCTTC
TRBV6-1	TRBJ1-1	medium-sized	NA	CATWSNTEAFF	TGTGCCACCTGGAGTAACACTGAAGCTTTCTTT
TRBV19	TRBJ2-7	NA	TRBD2	CASSMASGRASNEQYF	TGTGCCAGTAGTATGGCTAGCGGGAGGGCCTCCAACGAGCAGTACTTC
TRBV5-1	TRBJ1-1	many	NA	CASSLAGGVTTEAFF	TGCGCCAGCAGCTTGGCCGGGGGGGTGACAACTGAAGCTTTCTTT
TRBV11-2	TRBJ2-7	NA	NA	CAISLDEGVYEQYF	TGTGCCATCAGCTTAGACGAGGGGGTCTACGAGCAGTACTTC
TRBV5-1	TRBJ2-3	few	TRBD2	CASSSGLHTDTQYF	TGCGCCAGCAGCTCGGGACTACACACAGATACGCAGTATTTT
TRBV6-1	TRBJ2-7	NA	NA	CASSPWGARYEQYF	TGTGCCAGCAGTCCCTGGGGAGCTCGCTACGAGCAGTACTTC
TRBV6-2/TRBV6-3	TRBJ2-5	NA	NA	CASSYSSLTQETQYF	TGTGCCAGCAGTTACTCGTCCCTTACCCAAGAGACCCAGTACTTC
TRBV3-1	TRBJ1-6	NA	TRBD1	CASSLDRGGNSPLHF	TGTGCCAGCAGCCTGGACAGGGGAGGAAATTCACCCCTCCACTTT
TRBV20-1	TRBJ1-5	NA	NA	CSASMYGGERQPQHF	TGCAGTGCCTCGATGTACGGGGGAGAAAGACAGCCCCAGCATTTT
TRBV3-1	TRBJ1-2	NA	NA	CASSQDLSTPTNYGYTF	TGTGCCAGCAGCCAAGATTTAAGCACACCGACCAACTATGGCTACACCTTC
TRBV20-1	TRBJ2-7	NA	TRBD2	CSASGGSGISYEQYF	TGCAGTGCTAGCGGGGGAAGCGGGATATCCTACGAGCAGTACTTC
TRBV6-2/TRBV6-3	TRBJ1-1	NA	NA	CASSYGLTPEAEAFF	TGTGCCAGCAGTTACGGTTTGACACCTGAGGCTGAAGCTTTCTTT
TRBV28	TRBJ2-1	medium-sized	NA	CASPRVHEQFF	TGTGCCAGCCCCCGCGTGCATGAGCAGTTCTTC
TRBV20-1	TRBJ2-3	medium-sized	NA	CSASEGTDTQYF	TGCAGTGCTAGCGAGGGGACAGATACGCAGTATTTT
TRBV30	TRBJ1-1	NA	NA	CASRDKGWTEAFF	TGTGCCTCGAGGGATAAGGGTTGGACTGAAGCTTTCTTT
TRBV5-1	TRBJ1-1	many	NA	CASSSRSTSHTEAFF	TGCGCCAGCAGCTCTAGGTCCACCAGCCACACTGAAGCTTTCTTT
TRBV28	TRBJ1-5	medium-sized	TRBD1	CASSFSYRGSNQPQHF	TGTGCCAGCAGTTTTTCCTACAGGGGTAGCAATCAGCCCCAGCATTTT
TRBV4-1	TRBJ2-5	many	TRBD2	CASSQVGTSGETQYF	TGCGCCAGCAGCCAAGTAGGGACTAGCGGGGAGACCCAGTACTTC
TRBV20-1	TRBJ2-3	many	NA	CSASRWSNGGSDMQYF	TGCAGTGCTAGCCGTTGGTCGAATGGGGGTTCAGATATGCAGTATTTT
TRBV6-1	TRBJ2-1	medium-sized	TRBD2	CATSSLAGPTNEQFF	TGTGCCACCAGTAGTTTAGCGGGACCTACGAATGAGCAGTTCTTC
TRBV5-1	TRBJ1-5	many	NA	CASSLTGGQPQHF	TGCGCCAGCAGCTTGACGGGGGGGCAGCCCCAGCATTTT
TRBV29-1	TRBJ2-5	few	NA	CSVVGSEAGETQYF	TGCAGCGTTGTGGGGAGCGAGGCAGGGGAGACCCAGTACTTC
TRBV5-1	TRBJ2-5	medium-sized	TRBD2	CASSWGTSGGQETQYF	TGCGCCAGCAGCTGGGGGACTAGCGGGGGGCAAGAGACCCAGTACTTC
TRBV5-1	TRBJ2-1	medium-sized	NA	CASSLGDSNEQFF	TGCGCCAGCAGCTTGGGCGATTCGAATGAGCAGTTCTTC